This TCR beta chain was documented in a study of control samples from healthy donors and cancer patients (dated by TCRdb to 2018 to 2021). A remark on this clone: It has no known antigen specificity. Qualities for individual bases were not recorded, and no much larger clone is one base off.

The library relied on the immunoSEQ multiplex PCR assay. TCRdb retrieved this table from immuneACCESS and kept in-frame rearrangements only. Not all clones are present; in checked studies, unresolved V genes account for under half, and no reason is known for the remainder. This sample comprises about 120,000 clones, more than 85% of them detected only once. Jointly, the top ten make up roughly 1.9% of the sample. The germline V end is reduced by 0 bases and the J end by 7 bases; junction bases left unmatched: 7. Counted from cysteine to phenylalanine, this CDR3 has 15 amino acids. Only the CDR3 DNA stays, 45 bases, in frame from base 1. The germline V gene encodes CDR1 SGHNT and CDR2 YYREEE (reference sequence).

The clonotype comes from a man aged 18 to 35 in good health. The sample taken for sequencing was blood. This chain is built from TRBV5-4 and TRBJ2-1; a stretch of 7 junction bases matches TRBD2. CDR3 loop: CASSLAGGGLNEQFF. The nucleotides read TGTGCCAGCAGCTTGGCGGGGGGAGGTTTGAATGAGCAGTTCTTC.